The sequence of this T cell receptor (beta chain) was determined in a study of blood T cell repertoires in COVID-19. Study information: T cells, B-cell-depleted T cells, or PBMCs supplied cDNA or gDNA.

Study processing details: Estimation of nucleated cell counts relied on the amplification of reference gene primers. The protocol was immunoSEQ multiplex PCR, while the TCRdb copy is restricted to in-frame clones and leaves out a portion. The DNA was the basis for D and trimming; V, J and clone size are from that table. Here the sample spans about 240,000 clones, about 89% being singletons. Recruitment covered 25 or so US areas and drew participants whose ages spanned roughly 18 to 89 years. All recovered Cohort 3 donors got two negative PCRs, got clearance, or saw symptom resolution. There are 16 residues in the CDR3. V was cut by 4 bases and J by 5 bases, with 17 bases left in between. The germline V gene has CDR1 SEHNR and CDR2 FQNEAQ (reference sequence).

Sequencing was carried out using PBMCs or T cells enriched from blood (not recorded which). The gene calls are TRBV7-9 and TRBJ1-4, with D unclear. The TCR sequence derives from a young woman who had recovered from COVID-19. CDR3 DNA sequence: TGTGCCAGCAGCTCCGGATTCAGAGGAATGAATGAAAAACTGTTTTTT. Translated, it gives CASSSGFRGMNEKLFF.